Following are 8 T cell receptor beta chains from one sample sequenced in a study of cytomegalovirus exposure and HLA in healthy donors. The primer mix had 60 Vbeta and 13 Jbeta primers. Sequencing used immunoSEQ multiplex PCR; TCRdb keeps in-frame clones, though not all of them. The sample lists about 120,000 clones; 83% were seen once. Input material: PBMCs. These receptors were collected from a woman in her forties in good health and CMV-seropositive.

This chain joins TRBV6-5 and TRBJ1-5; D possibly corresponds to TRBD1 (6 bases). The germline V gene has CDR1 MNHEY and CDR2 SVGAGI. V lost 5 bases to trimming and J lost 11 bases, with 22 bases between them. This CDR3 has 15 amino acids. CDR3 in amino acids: CASSQMGHPGRTQHF. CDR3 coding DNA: TGTGCCAGCAGTCAAATGGGACATCCTGGTCGGACCCAGCATTTT.

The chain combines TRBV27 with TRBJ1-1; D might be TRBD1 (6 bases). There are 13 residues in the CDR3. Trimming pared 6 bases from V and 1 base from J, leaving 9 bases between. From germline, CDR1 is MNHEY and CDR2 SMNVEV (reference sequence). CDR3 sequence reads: CASRGDTNTEAFF. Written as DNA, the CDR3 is TGTGCCAGCAGGGGGGACACGAACACTGAAGCTTTCTTT.

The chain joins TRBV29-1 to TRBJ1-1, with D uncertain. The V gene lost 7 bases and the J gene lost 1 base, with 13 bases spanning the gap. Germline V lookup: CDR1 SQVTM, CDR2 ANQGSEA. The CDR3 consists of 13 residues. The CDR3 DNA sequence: TGCAGCGCCCAAGGACTTACGAACACTGAAGCTTTCTTT. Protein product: CSAQGLTNTEAFF.

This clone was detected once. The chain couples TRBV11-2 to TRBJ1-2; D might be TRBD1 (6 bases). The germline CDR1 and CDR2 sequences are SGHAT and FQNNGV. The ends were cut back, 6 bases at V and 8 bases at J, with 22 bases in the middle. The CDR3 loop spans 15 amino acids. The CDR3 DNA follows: TGTGCCAGCAGTCGAATCCGTGGGACACACCTCGGCTACACCTTC. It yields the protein CASSRIRGTHLGYTF.

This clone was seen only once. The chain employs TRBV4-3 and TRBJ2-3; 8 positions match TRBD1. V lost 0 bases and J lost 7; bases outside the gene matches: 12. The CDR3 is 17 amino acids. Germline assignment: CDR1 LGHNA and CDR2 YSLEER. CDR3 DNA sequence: TGCGCCAGCAGCCAAGATTCCGGCAGGGGGCTCTCTTATACGCAGTATTTT. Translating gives CASSQDSGRGLSYTQYF.

Here the CDR3 reads CASSPHPEADYGYTF. CDR3 DNA: TGTGCCAGCAGCCCCCATCCCGAAGCTGACTATGGCTACACCTTC. The chain employs TRBV5-4 and TRBJ1-2; D not resolved. Trimming took 4 bases from V and 3 from J, leaving 16 bases between them. The germline CDR1 and CDR2 sequences are SGHNT and YYREEE (reference sequence). The CDR3 spans 15 residues.

The CDR3 sequence: CASSSRSTVGGRNEQFF. The DNA for the CDR3 is TGTGCCAGCAGCTCCAGATCTACGGTAGGAGGGAGAAATGAGCAGTTCTTC. The chain carries TRBV11-2 and TRBJ2-1; weak D call: TRBD2 (6 bases). Germline lookup yields CDR1 SGHAT and CDR2 FQNNGV. V lost 4 bases and J lost 7, with 23 bases in between. The CDR3 length is 17 residues.

The CDR3, as DNA: TGCGCCAGCAGCTTGGCGGGACAGACCGCTGAAGCTTTCTTT. It specifies CASSLAGQTAEAFF. V usage is TRBV5-1 and J usage is TRBJ1-1; 7 bases line up with TRBD1. The germline CDR1 and CDR2 sequences are SGHRS and YFSETQ. This CDR3 spans 14 amino acids. The V gene end was trimmed by 0 bases and the J gene end by 6 bases; junction bases not matched to a gene: 5.